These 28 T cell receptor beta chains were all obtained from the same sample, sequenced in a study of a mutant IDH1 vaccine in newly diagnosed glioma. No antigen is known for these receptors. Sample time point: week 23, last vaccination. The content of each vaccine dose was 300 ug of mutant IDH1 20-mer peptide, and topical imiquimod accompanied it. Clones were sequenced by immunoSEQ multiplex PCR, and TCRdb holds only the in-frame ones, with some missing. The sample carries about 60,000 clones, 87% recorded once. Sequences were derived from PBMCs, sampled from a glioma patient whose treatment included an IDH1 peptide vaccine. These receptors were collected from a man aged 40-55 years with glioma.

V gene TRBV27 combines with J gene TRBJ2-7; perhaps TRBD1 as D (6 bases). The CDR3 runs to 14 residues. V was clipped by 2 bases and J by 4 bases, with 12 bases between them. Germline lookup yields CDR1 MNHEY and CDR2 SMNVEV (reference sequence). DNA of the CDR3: TGTGCCAGCAGTTTAAAGGACAGAACGTACGAGCAGTACTTC. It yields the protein CASSLKDRTYEQYF.

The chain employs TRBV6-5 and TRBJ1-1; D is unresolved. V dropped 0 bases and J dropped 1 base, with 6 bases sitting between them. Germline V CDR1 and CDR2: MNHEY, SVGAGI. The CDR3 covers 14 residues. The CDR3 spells CASSYSGKNTEAFF. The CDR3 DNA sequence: TGTGCCAGCAGTTACTCCGGGAAGAACACTGAAGCTTTCTTT.

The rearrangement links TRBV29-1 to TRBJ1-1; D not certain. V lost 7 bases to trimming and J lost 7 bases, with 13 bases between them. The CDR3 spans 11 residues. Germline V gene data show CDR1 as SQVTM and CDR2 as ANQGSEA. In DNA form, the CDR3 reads TGCAGCGCCCGGAGGGAGGTTGAAGCTTTCTTT. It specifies CSARREVEAFF.

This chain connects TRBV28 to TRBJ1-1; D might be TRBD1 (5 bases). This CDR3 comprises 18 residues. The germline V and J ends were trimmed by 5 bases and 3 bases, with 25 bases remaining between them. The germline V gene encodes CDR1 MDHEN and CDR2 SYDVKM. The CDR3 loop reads CASSLLRPLGVRYTEAFF. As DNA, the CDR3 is TGTGCCAGCAGTCTGCTACGGCCCTTGGGGGTCCGCTACACTGAAGCTTTCTTT.

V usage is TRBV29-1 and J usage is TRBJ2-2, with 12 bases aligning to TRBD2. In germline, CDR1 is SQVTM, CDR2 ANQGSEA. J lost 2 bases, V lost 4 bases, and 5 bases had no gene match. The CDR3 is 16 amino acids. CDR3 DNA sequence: TGCAGCGTTGGGGCTAGCGGGAGGGAAAACACCGGGGAGCTGTTTTTT. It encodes CSVGASGRENTGELFF.

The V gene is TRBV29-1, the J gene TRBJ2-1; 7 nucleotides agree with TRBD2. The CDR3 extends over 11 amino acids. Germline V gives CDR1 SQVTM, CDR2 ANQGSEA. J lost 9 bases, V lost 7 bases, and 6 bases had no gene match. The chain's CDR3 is CSARRGIEQFF. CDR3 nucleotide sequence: TGCAGCGCCCGGCGGGGGATTGAGCAGTTCTTC.

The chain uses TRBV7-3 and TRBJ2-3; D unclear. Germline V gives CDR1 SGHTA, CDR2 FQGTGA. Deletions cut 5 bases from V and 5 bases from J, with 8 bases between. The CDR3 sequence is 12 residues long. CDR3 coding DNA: TGTGCCAGCAGCCCGCGACTAGATACGCAGTATTTT. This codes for CASSPRLDTQYF.

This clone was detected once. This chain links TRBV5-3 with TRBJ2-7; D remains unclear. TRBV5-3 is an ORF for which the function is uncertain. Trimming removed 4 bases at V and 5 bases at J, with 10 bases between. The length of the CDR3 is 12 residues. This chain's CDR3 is CARSNRPHEQYF. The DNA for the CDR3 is TGTGCCAGAAGCAACCGTCCCCACGAGCAGTACTTC.

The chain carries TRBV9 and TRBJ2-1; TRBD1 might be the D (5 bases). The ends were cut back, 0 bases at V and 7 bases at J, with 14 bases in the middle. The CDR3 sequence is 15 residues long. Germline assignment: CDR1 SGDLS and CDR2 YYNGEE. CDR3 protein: CASSVGRVSGNEQFF. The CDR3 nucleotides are TGTGCCAGCAGCGTAGGCAGGGTGAGTGGGAATGAGCAGTTCTTC.

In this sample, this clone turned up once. In DNA, the CDR3 is TGTGCCAGCAGTGGAGGGGCAGGGGGAGTCGCTGAAGCTTTCTTT. It is translated as CASSGGAGGVAEAFF. This chain links TRBV2 with TRBJ1-1, with 7 bases identical to TRBD1. CDR3 size: 15 residues. Germline values: CDR1 SNHLY, CDR2 FYNNEI. V dropped 4 bases and J dropped 6; count of bases not matched to a gene: 11.

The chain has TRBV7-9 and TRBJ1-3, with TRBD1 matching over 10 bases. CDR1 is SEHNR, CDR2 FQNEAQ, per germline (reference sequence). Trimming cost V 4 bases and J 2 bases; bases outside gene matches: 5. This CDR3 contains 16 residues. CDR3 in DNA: TGTGCCAGCAGCTCCACGGGACAGGGGACTGGAAACACCATATATTTT. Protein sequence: CASSSTGQGTGNTIYF.

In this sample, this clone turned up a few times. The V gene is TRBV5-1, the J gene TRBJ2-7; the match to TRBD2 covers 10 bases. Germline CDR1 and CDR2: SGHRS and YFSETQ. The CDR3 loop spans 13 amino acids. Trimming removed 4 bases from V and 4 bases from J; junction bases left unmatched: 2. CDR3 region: CASSPSGSYEQYF. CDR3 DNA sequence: TGCGCCAGCAGCCCTAGCGGGAGTTACGAGCAGTACTTC. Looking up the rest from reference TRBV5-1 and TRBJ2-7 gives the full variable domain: KAGVTQTPRYLIKTRGQQVTLSCSPISGHRSVSWYQQTPGQGLQFLFEYFSETQRNKGNFPGRFSGRQFSNSRSEMNVSTLELGDSALYLCASSPSGSYEQYFGPGTRLTVT.

CDR3 sequence: CASSPRGGQPQTQYF. The CDR3 nucleotides read TGTGCCAGCAGCCCCAGGGGAGGCCAGCCTCAGACCCAGTACTTC. The chain links TRBV13 to TRBJ2-5, with D possibly being TRBD1 or TRBD2 (6 bases each). Germline CDR1 reads PRHDT; CDR2 reads FYEKMQ (reference sequence). Trimming took 5 bases from V and 6 from J, leaving 19 bases between them. This CDR3 is 15 amino acids long.

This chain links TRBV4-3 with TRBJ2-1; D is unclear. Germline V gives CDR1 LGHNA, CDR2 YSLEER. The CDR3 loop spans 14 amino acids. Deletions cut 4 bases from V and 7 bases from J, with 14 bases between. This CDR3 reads CASSRPRPRNEQFF. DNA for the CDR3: TGCGCCAGCAGCCGACCGAGGCCTAGGAATGAGCAGTTCTTC.

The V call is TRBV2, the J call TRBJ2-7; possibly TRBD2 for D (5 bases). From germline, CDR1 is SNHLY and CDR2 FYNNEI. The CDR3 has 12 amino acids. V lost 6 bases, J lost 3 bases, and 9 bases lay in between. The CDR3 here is CASSSSGYEQYF. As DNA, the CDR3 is TGTGCCAGCAGCTCCAGCGGCTACGAGCAGTACTTC.

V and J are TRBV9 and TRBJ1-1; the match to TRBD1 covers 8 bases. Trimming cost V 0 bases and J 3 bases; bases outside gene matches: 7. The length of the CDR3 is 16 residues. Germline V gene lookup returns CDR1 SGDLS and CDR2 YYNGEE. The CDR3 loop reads CASSVGTGRSDTEAFF. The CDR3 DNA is TGTGCCAGCAGCGTAGGGACAGGGAGGTCGGACACTGAAGCTTTCTTT.

CDR3 bases: TGTGCCAGTGCCCCGAGGGCCACCAATCAGCCCCAGCATTTT. Amino acid sequence: CASAPRATNQPQHF. The rearrangement joins TRBV19 to TRBJ1-5; D is unclear. Between the trimmed V and J ends, which lost 8 bases and 3 bases, there was a span of 14 bases. The CDR3 is 14 residues long. Germline loops: CDR1 LNHDA, CDR2 SQIVND (reference sequence).

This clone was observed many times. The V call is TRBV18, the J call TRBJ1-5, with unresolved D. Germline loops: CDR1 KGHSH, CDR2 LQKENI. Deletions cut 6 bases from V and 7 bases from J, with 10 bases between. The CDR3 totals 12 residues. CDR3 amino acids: CASSLRGQPQHF. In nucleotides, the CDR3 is TGTGCCAGCTCTCTCCGAGGGCAGCCCCAGCATTTT. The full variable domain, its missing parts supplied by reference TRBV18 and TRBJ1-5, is NAGVMQNPRHLVRRRGQEARLRCSPMKGHSHVYWYRQLPEEGLKFMVYLQKENIIDESGMPKERFSAEFPKEGPSILRIQQVVRGDSAAYFCASSLRGQPQHFGDGTRLSIL.

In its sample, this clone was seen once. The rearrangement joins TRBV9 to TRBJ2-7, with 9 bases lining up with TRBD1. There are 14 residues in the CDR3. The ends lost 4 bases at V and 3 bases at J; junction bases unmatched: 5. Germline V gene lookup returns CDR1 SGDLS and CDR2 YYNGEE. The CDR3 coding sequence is TGTGCCAGCAGCCCTTGGGGACAGGGCTACGAGCAGTACTTC. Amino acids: CASSPWGQGYEQYF.

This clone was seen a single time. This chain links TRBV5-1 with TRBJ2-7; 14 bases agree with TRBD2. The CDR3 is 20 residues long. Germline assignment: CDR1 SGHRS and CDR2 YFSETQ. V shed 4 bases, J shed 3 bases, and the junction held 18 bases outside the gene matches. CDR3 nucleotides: TGCGCCAGCAGCACGACACAGGGTTCGACTAGCGGGAGGGCCTTCTACGAGCAGTACTTC. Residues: CASSTTQGSTSGRAFYEQYF.

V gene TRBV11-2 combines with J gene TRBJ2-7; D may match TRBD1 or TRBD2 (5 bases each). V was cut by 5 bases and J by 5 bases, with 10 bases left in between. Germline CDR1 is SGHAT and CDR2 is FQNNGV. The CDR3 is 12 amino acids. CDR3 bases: TGTGCCAGCAGCAGTGGGGGTCACGAGCAGTACTTC. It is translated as CASSSGGHEQYF.

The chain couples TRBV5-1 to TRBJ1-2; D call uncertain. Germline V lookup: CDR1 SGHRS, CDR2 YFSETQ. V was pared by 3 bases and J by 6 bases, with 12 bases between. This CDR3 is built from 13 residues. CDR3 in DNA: TGCGCCAGCAGCTCCCCACGGGGAGATGGCTACACCTTC. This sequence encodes CASSSPRGDGYTF.

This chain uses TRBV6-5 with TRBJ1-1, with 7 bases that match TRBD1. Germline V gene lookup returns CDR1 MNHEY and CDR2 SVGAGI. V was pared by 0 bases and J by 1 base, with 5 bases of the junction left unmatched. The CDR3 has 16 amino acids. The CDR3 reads CASSYSRGGKNTEAFF. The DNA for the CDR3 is TGTGCCAGCAGTTACTCGAGAGGGGGCAAGAACACTGAAGCTTTCTTT.

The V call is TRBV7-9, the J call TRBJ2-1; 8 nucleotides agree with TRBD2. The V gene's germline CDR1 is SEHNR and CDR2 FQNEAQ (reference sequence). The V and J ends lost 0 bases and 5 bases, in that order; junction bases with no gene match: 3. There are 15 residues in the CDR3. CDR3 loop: CASSLAGLVNNEQFF. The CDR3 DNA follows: TGTGCCAGCAGCTTAGCGGGACTAGTAAACAATGAGCAGTTCTTC. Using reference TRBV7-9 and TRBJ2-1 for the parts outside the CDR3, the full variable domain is DTGVSQNPRHKITKRGQNVTFRCDPISEHNRLYWYRQTLGQGPEFLTYFQNEAQLEKSRLLSDRFSAERPKGSFSTLEIQRTEQGDSAMYLCASSLAGLVNNEQFFGPGTRLTVL.

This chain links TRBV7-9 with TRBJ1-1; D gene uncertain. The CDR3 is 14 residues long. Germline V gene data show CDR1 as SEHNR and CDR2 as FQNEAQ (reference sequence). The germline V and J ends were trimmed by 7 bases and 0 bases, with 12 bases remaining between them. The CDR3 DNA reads TGTGCCAGCACCTTGGTGCAGATGAACACTGAAGCTTTCTTT. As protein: CASTLVQMNTEAFF.

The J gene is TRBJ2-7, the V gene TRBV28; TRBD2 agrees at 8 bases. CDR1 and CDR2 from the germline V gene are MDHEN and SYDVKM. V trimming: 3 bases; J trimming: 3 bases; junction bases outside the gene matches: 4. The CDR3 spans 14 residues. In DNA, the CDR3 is TGTGCCAGCAGTTTGATCGGGAGGGACTACGAGCAGTACTTC. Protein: CASSLIGRDYEQYF.

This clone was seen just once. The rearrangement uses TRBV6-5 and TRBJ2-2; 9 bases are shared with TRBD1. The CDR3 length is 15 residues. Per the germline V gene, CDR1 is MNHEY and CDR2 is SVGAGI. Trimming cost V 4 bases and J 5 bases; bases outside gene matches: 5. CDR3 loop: CASSLGQGWTGELFF. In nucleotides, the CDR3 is TGTGCCAGCAGTTTGGGACAGGGCTGGACCGGGGAGCTGTTTTTT.

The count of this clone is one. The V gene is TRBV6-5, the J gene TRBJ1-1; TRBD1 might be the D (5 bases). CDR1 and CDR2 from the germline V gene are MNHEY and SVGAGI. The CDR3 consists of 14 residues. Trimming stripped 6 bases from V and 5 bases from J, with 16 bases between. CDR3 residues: CASSKSFGGTEAFF. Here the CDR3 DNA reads TGTGCCAGCAGCAAATCCTTCGGGGGGACTGAAGCTTTCTTT.